Below are 9 T cell receptor beta chains sequenced from a single sample in a study of spatial heterogeneity in lung cancer. Time point reported: sample taken at primary tumor resection. Material for sequencing was whole RNA from tumor, nontumor lung or frozen PBMC, left unsorted. TCRdb redid the calling of the 5' RACE reads with MiXCR, one entry per CDR3 protein. The sample contains 75,000 to 85,000 distinct CDR3 sequences, about a fifth of which appear only once. Sequences were derived from PBMCs, sampled at surgery. These receptor sequences come from a male donor with early-stage non-small cell lung cancer.

This clonotype was seen only a few times. V and J are TRBV18 and TRBJ1-5; the D gene is possibly TRBD1 (6 bases). This CDR3 has 14 amino acids. Germline V CDR1 and CDR2: KGHSH, LQKENI. Trimming took 4 bases from V and 3 from J, leaving 10 bases between them. CDR3 region: CASSRTVTNQPQHF. The CDR3 DNA reads TGTGCCAGCTCACGGACAGTAACCAATCAGCCCCAGCATTTT.

Ten or more counts support this clonotype. The rearrangement joins TRBV12-3 or TRBV12-4 to TRBJ2-1; D is possibly TRBD2 (6 bases). This CDR3 region has 14 residues. Trimming left V 5 bases short and J 7 bases short, with 15 bases between. In DNA form, the CDR3 reads TGTGCCAGCAGTAGCATCATCGGAGGGAATGAGCAGTTCTTC. It yields the protein CASSSIIGGNEQFF.

In this sample, this clonotype turned up many times. The chain has TRBV20-1 and TRBJ1-5, with a weak D call TRBD1 (6 bases). The CDR3 has 15 amino acids. Trimming stripped 0 bases from V and 1 base from J, with 10 bases between. Looked up from germline, CDR1 is DFQATT and CDR2 is SNEGSKA (reference sequence). CDR3 sequence (DNA): TGCAGTGCTAGAGAATCCACAGGGAGCAATCAGCCCCAGCATTTT. Amino acid sequence: CSARESTGSNQPQHF.

This clonotype was seen once. This chain joins TRBV6-2 or TRBV6-3 and TRBJ2-3, with a weak D call TRBD2 (5 bases). Germline V gives CDR1 MNHEY, CDR2 SVGEGT. The CDR3 is made up of 13 amino acids. With 6 bases removed from V and 4 bases from J, the gap between germline ends came to 11 bases. CDR3 residues: CASSRGGPDTQYF. For the CDR3, the DNA is TGTGCCAGCAGCCGCGGCGGGCCAGATACGCAGTATTTT.

This clonotype was picked up a small number of times. CDR3 DNA: TGCAGTGGGACTAAGGCAGCCGATACGCAGTATTTT. Its translation is CSGTKAADTQYF. This chain links TRBV20-1 with TRBJ2-3; a possible D gene is TRBD2 (6 bases). The V gene's germline CDR1 is DFQATT and CDR2 SNEGSKA (reference sequence). Trimming pared 7 bases from V and 6 bases from J, leaving 14 bases between. This CDR3 comprises 12 residues.

This clonotype came up a few times. The rearrangement joins TRBV4-2 to TRBJ2-7, with D possibly being TRBD1 (7 bases). This CDR3 is 19 amino acids long. Germline-derived CDR1 and CDR2 are LGHNA and YNFKEQ. The V end lost 3 bases, the J end lost 3 bases, and 27 bases lay between the germline ends. CDR3 loop: CASSQPTMQGGSASYEQYF. DNA for the CDR3: TGTGCCAGCAGCCAGCCCACTATGCAGGGGGGTAGCGCTAGCTACGAGCAGTACTTC.

The chain recombines TRBV11-3 with TRBJ2-3; 11 bases are shared with TRBD2. Germline assignment: CDR1 SGHNT and CDR2 YENEEA. The CDR3 is 14 residues long. Losses at the gene ends were 5 bases for V and 5 bases for J; bases not matched to a gene: 3. CDR3 nucleotides: TGTGCCAGCAGCCTAGGGACTAGCGGAGATACGCAGTATTTT. Its translation is CASSLGTSGDTQYF.

The table lists this clonotype with a few counts. CDR3 DNA: TGTGCCAGCAGCTCACCTTTGGGCAGGGGTGGGTTTGGCAATCAGCCCCAGCATTTT. Its translation: CASSSPLGRGGFGNQPQHF. The chain combines TRBV7-2 with TRBJ1-5; weak D call: TRBD1 (6 bases). V dropped 4 bases and J dropped 2 bases, with 24 bases sitting between them. The CDR3 contains 19 residues. The germline V gene has CDR1 SGHTA and CDR2 FQGNSA.

This clonotype was recorded at least ten times. This chain links TRBV2 with TRBJ2-6; D uncertain. V was cut by 5 bases and J by 0 bases, with 8 bases left in between. Germline loops: CDR1 SNHLY, CDR2 FYNNEI. The CDR3 extends over 15 amino acids. The CDR3 DNA reads as TGTGCCAGCAGTACGAAAAGCTCTGGGGCCAACGTCCTGACTTTC. Its protein is CASSTKSSGANVLTF.